Listed below are T cell receptor beta chains from one sample, sequenced in a study of blood T cell repertoires in COVID-19. Sequenced by immunoSEQ multiplex PCR; TCRdb stores in-frame clones only, minus some. This sample has about 200,000 clones; 65% to 85% occur once, and the top ten carry around 25%. The specimen sequenced was peripheral blood. The source of these receptors is a man between 40 and 49 years old with acute or convalescent COVID-19. CDR3s include the opening cysteine and the closing phenylalanine or tryptophan. Fields, in order: D gene, J gene, V gene, clone size, CDR3 protein. D genes are given only for firm matches. Clone size is stated in some rows and not others, as once, few, many or a class when expanded.

d_gene: .
j_gene: TRBJ1-1
v_gene: TRBV30
abundance: once
CDR3aa: CAWSLGRDTEAFF

d_gene: TRBD2
j_gene: TRBJ2-5
v_gene: TRBV5-6
abundance: .
CDR3aa: CASIPWGGETQYF

d_gene: .
j_gene: TRBJ1-5
v_gene: TRBV6-5
abundance: .
CDR3aa: CASRELEGPQHF

d_gene: TRBD1
j_gene: TRBJ1-2
v_gene: TRBV7-2
abundance: .
CDR3aa: CAISQGFGYGYTF

d_gene: TRBD1
j_gene: TRBJ1-1
v_gene: TRBV10-3
abundance: many
CDR3aa: CAISDAGTGDTEAFF

d_gene: .
j_gene: TRBJ2-2
v_gene: TRBV6-4
abundance: .
CDR3aa: CASSPLDRNTGELFF

d_gene: .
j_gene: TRBJ1-1
v_gene: TRBV7-2
abundance: .
CDR3aa: CASSPQGTSGTEAFF

d_gene: .
j_gene: TRBJ1-2
v_gene: TRBV10-3
abundance: few
CDR3aa: CAISDPPGIGYGYTF

d_gene: .
j_gene: TRBJ2-7
v_gene: TRBV4-3
abundance: .
CDR3aa: CASSQEGASYEQYF

d_gene: .
j_gene: TRBJ2-3
v_gene: TRBV12-5
abundance: .
CDR3aa: CASGLGSPADTQYF

d_gene: TRBD1
j_gene: TRBJ1-1
v_gene: TRBV29-1
abundance: .
CDR3aa: CSVERDRATEAFF

d_gene: .
j_gene: TRBJ1-6
v_gene: TRBV28
abundance: .
CDR3aa: CASSRGSGSPLHF

d_gene: .
j_gene: TRBJ1-1
v_gene: TRBV27
abundance: .
CDR3aa: CASSLEQGTEAFF

d_gene: TRBD1
j_gene: TRBJ2-2
v_gene: TRBV27
abundance: .
CDR3aa: CASSYTDRGRAGELFF

d_gene: .
j_gene: TRBJ2-3
v_gene: TRBV12-3/TRBV12-4
abundance: .
CDR3aa: CASNKRADTQYF

d_gene: TRBD1
j_gene: TRBJ1-2
v_gene: TRBV4-3
abundance: few
CDR3aa: CASSHVGQGSGYTF

d_gene: .
j_gene: TRBJ2-3
v_gene: TRBV6-5
abundance: .
CDR3aa: CASSLMEADTQYF

d_gene: .
j_gene: TRBJ1-1
v_gene: TRBV5-6
abundance: .
CDR3aa: CASSPSVAWNTEAFF

d_gene: .
j_gene: TRBJ1-3
v_gene: TRBV5-5
abundance: .
CDR3aa: CASSGHSGNTIYF

d_gene: TRBD1
j_gene: TRBJ2-2
v_gene: TRBV18
abundance: .
CDR3aa: CASSPSGTDTGELFF

d_gene: .
j_gene: TRBJ2-1
v_gene: TRBV11-2
abundance: .
CDR3aa: CASSLGTSLYNEQFF

d_gene: .
j_gene: TRBJ2-1
v_gene: TRBV4-3
abundance: .
CDR3aa: CASRRQLTTYNEQFF